These 20 T cell receptor beta chains were sequenced from one sample in a study of CD8 T cells in ankylosing spondylitis. TCRdb independently ran MiXCR on the 5' RACE reads; one entry per CDR3 protein. The sample holds approximately 540,000 distinct CDR3 sequences, about 12% seen once. Broader study findings: A TCR beta motif of under 10 highly homologous variants seemed to mark ankylosing spondylitis blood.

These receptors lack a known antigen. The material sequenced was blood, either unsorted or a sorted T cell fraction (not recorded which). The receptors here all came from a male donor with ankylosing spondylitis.

This clonotype was detected a few times. This sequence joins TRBV20-1 and TRBJ1-4; unclear D gene. The V gene lost 1 base and the J gene lost 5 bases, with 8 bases spanning the gap. This CDR3 spans 13 amino acids. Germline CDR1 and CDR2: DFQATT and SNEGSKA (reference sequence). CDR3 sequence: CSARGTENEKLFF. In DNA form, the CDR3 reads TGCAGTGCTAGAGGGACGGAGAATGAAAAACTGTTTTTT.

This clonotype turned up a few times. The DNA of the CDR3 is TGCGCCAGCGTGTCGACTAGCGGGAGTGTTGATACGCAGTATTTT. Its translation: CASVSTSGSVDTQYF. This chain joins TRBV5-1 and TRBJ2-3; TRBD2 matches at 12 bases. V was clipped by 7 bases and J by 6 bases; unmatched bases: 9. The CDR3 spans 15 residues. Germline V gene lookup returns CDR1 SGHRS and CDR2 YFSETQ.

This clonotype was seen ten or more times. The genes are TRBV5-5 and TRBJ2-1; 14 bases match TRBD2. The CDR3 is 15 amino acids. Germline V gives CDR1 SGHKS, CDR2 YYEKEE (reference sequence). With 6 bases clipped from V and 9 bases from J, the junction kept 8 bases outside the gene matches. The CDR3 nucleotides read TGTGCCAGCAACCTCCGACTAGCGGGAGGGCTTGAGCAGTTCTTC. Its protein product is CASNLRLAGGLEQFF.

The rearrangement uses TRBV3-1 and TRBJ2-4; TRBD1 matches 9 bases. Germline assignment: CDR1 LGHDT and CDR2 YNNKEL (reference sequence). V lost 4 bases, J lost 9 bases, and 10 bases stayed unmatched. The CDR3 sequence is 15 residues long. The CDR3 nucleotides are TGTGCCAGCAGCCGGACAGGGGCCACGCTTTCCATTCAGTACTTC. Its protein is CASSRTGATLSIQYF. The complete variable domain, with remaining parts taken from reference TRBV3-1 and TRBJ2-4, reads DTAVSQTPKYLVTQMGNDKSIKCEQNLGHDTMYWYKQDSKKFLKIMFSYNNKELIINETVPNRFSPKSPDKAHLNLHINSLELGDSAVYFCASSRTGATLSIQYFGAGTRLSVL.

This clonotype has only a few counts. The chain has TRBV5-1 and TRBJ2-5; D tentatively reads TRBD1 or TRBD2 (6 bases each). Between the trimmed V and J ends, which lost 7 bases and 4 bases, there was a span of 20 bases. This CDR3 comprises 15 residues. The V gene's germline CDR1 is SGHRS and CDR2 YFSETQ. DNA of the CDR3: TGCGCCAGCGGGGACGGGGGCATAATAGCAGAGACCCAGTACTTC. Encoded protein: CASGDGGIIAETQYF.

This chain uses TRBV27 with TRBJ2-5; no definite D call. Germline CDR1 reads MNHEY; CDR2 reads SMNVEV (reference sequence). The CDR3 spans 14 residues. Deletions cut 5 bases from V and 7 bases from J, with 17 bases between. CDR3 coding DNA: TGTGCCAGCAGTCCGTTAGCCGTCAAAGGGACCCAGTACTTC. Protein sequence: CASSPLAVKGTQYF.

The chain joins TRBV21-1 to TRBJ2-7. TRBV21-1 is shown as a pseudogene. CDR3 size: 17 residues. The DNA of the CDR3 is TGTGCCAGCAGCAAAATTACAGTTTACGGGAGTTTCTACGAGCAGTACTTC. Its translation is CASSKITVYGSFYEQYF.

V usage is TRBV11-3 and J usage is TRBJ2-1; D might be TRBD2 (5 bases). Germline assignment: CDR1 SGHNT and CDR2 YENEEA. Trimming left V 0 bases short and J 9 bases short, with 9 bases between. The CDR3 is made up of 13 amino acids. CDR3 region: CASSLDPGGEQFF. The CDR3 nucleotides are TGTGCCAGCAGCTTAGATCCAGGAGGTGAGCAGTTCTTC.

This clonotype appeared a few times. The chain employs TRBV20-1 and TRBJ1-5; TRBD1 is a possible D gene (6 bases). The CDR3 spans 15 residues. The germline V gene encodes CDR1 DFQATT and CDR2 SNEGSKA (reference sequence). With 0 bases removed from V and 9 bases from J, the gap between germline ends came to 18 bases. This CDR3 is CSARDPQQGWGPQHF. The DNA for the CDR3 is TGCAGTGCTAGAGATCCCCAGCAGGGGTGGGGGCCCCAGCATTTT.

The gene calls are TRBV5-1 and TRBJ2-3, with 7 bases lining up with TRBD2. CDR1 is SGHRS, CDR2 YFSETQ, per germline. After removal of 7 bases from V and 0 bases from J, the junction contained 8 bases not matched to a gene. The length of the CDR3 is 15 residues. CDR3 protein: CASVEGGGSTDTQYF. DNA for the CDR3: TGCGCCAGCGTCGAGGGCGGGGGTAGCACAGATACGCAGTATTTT. Based on the CDR3 plus reference TRBV5-1 and TRBJ2-3, the full variable domain is KAGVTQTPRYLIKTRGQQVTLSCSPISGHRSVSWYQQTPGQGLQFLFEYFSETQRNKGNFPGRFSGRQFSNSRSEMNVSTLELGDSALYLCASVEGGGSTDTQYFGPGTRLTVL.

The chain links TRBV20-1 to TRBJ1-2; tentative D call: TRBD1 (5 bases). V was clipped by 0 bases and J by 8 bases, with 16 bases between them. The germline V gene encodes CDR1 DFQATT and CDR2 SNEGSKA (reference sequence). The CDR3 consists of 14 residues. CDR3 residues: CSARDWAGPGGYTF. The CDR3 bases are TGCAGTGCTAGAGATTGGGCAGGACCAGGGGGCTACACCTTC.

V is TRBV2 and J is TRBJ1-5; 8 nucleotides match TRBD1. This CDR3 has 16 residues. Germline assignment: CDR1 SNHLY and CDR2 FYNNEI. V lost 6 bases to trimming and J lost 0 bases; unmatched junction nucleotides: 7. CDR3 DNA sequence: TGTGCCAGCAGAGCGGACAGGGCTAATAGCAATCAGCCCCAGCATTTT. Translating it yields CASRADRANSNQPQHF.

In this sample, this clonotype turned up a few times. CDR3 in amino acids: CSARAGQFNQPQHF. CDR3 bases: TGCAGTGCTAGAGCGGGACAATTTAATCAGCCCCAGCATTTT. This chain uses TRBV20-1 with TRBJ1-5; perhaps TRBD1 as D (6 bases). Trimming took off 1 base at V and 4 bases at J, with 11 bases between the two ends. Germline V gives CDR1 DFQATT, CDR2 SNEGSKA (reference sequence). The CDR3 loop spans 14 amino acids.

This clonotype was counted only a few times. This chain links TRBV11-2 with TRBJ2-7; D ambiguous. Between the trimmed V and J ends, which lost 0 bases and 3 bases, there was a span of 15 bases. The CDR3 runs to 16 residues. Per the germline V gene, CDR1 is SGHAT and CDR2 is FQNNGV. The CDR3: CASSLDGGAFHYEQYF. The CDR3 region has the DNA TGTGCCAGCAGCTTAGATGGTGGAGCTTTCCACTACGAGCAGTACTTC.

This clonotype appeared a few times. For the CDR3, the DNA is TGTGCCAGCAGCCCCCAACTAGCGGGAGTTGGGAATACGCAGTATTTT. It specifies CASSPQLAGVGNTQYF. This chain joins TRBV11-2 and TRBJ2-3; TRBD2 agrees at 11 bases. This CDR3 contains 16 residues. Germline-derived CDR1 and CDR2 are SGHAT and FQNNGV. The junction had 11 bases not matched to a gene; V was cut back by 5 bases and J by 7 bases.

In its sample, this clonotype was seen a few times. The V and J genes are TRBV20-1 and TRBJ2-1, with 14 bases that match TRBD2. CDR3 length: 18 amino acids. The trim removed 3 bases at V and 7 bases at J, leaving 14 bases unmatched. The germline CDR1 and CDR2 sequences are DFQATT and SNEGSKA (reference sequence). The CDR3 here is CSASMGLAGVGSLNEQFF. CDR3 coding DNA: TGCAGTGCTAGTATGGGACTAGCGGGAGTAGGGTCTTTAAATGAGCAGTTCTTC.

This clonotype was seen a few times. The V call is TRBV19, the J call TRBJ2-1; D is possibly TRBD2 (5 bases). The CDR3 has 15 amino acids. The germline V and J ends were trimmed by 1 base and 6 bases, with 13 bases remaining between them. Germline V lookup: CDR1 LNHDA, CDR2 SQIVND (reference sequence). The CDR3 coding sequence is TGTGCCAGTAGTATAGGAGGGCTTCAGGTCAATGAGCAGTTCTTC. This encodes CASSIGGLQVNEQFF. Filled out from reference TRBV19 and TRBJ2-1, the complete variable domain reads DGGITQSPKYLFRKEGQNVTLSCEQNLNHDAMYWYRQDPGQGLRLIYYSQIVNDFQKGDIAEGYSVSREKKESFPLTVTSAQKNPTAFYLCASSIGGLQVNEQFFGPGTRLTVL.

The chain uses TRBV7-2 and TRBJ2-7; D is unclear. The CDR3 contains 14 residues. Trimming removed 1 base at V and 3 bases at J, with 10 bases between. The germline CDR1 and CDR2 sequences are SGHTA and FQGNSA. The CDR3 protein is CASSLGRKFYEQYF. CDR3 nucleotides: TGTGCCAGCAGCTTAGGCCGGAAATTCTACGAGCAGTACTTC.

This clonotype was counted between two and nine times. The CDR3 protein is CASSQPRDRTIYGYTF. Written as DNA, the CDR3 is TGCGCCAGCAGCCAGCCCCGGGACAGGACCATCTATGGCTACACCTTC. This chain joins TRBV4-1 and TRBJ1-2, with 8 bases that match TRBD1. The CDR3 runs 16 residues. V lost 3 bases to trimming and J lost 4 bases; unmatched junction nucleotides: 10. Germline loops: CDR1 MGHRA, CDR2 YSYEKL.

This clonotype was recorded many times. The chain recombines TRBV11-2 with TRBJ2-1, with D perhaps being TRBD1 or TRBD2 (5 bases each). Trimming took 4 bases from V and 8 from J, leaving 18 bases between them. Looked up from germline, CDR1 is SGHAT and CDR2 is FQNNGV. The length of the CDR3 is 15 residues. CDR3 protein: CASSSGTTEQDEQFF. The CDR3 region has the DNA TGTGCCAGCAGCTCCGGGACGACGGAGCAGGATGAGCAGTTCTTC.